The 32 T cell receptor beta chains reported below all come from one sample, sequenced in a study of patients and donors after allogeneic stem cell transplantation. TCRdb re-analysed the RT-PCR reads in MiXCR, keeping a single row per CDR3 protein. The data contain approximately 140,000 distinct CDR3 sequences, about 40% of them singletons. The material sequenced was blood, either unsorted or a sorted T cell fraction (not recorded which). These receptors came from a human donor who was either an allogeneic HSCT recipient or a stem cell or donor lymphocyte infusion donor (not recorded which). It is not recorded whose cells these are; they may come from a transplant donor.

V gene TRBV27 combines with J gene TRBJ2-5; D call uncertain. Germline lookup yields CDR1 MNHEY and CDR2 SMNVEV (reference sequence). V lost 0 bases to trimming and J lost 5 bases, with 7 bases between them. CDR3 length: 13 residues. The CDR3 coding sequence is TGTGCCAGCAGTTTATCGATTTGGGAGACCCAGTACTTC. Protein: CASSLSIWETQYF.

The chain combines TRBV28 with TRBJ2-1; possibly TRBD1 for D (6 bases). This CDR3 has 16 residues. Germline-derived CDR1 and CDR2 are MDHEN and SYDVKM. V was shortened by 6 bases and J by 2 bases, with 17 bases between the two germline ends. In nucleotides, the CDR3 is TGTGCCAGCAGATTGGACCGGGACACGGCCTACAATGAGCAGTTCTTC. Amino acids: CASRLDRDTAYNEQFF.

The chain uses TRBV7-2 and TRBJ1-1; D not certain. Germline V gene data show CDR1 as SGHTA and CDR2 as FQGNSA. V gave up 3 bases and J gave up 7 bases, with 12 bases separating them. The CDR3 loop spans 13 amino acids. This CDR3 reads CASSFTNFGEAFF. The CDR3 DNA reads as TGTGCCAGCAGCTTTACCAATTTCGGTGAAGCTTTCTTT.

This chain uses TRBV5-1 with TRBJ2-4; 11 bases map to TRBD1. The CDR3 sequence is 18 residues long. CDR1 is SGHRS, CDR2 YFSETQ, per germline. V gave up 4 bases and J gave up 0 bases; unmatched junction bases: 9. The CDR3 DNA is TGCGCCAGCAGCGAGGAGTGGACAGGGGGCCGAGCCAAAAACATTCAGTACTTC. As protein: CASSEEWTGGRAKNIQYF.

This chain connects TRBV29-1 to TRBJ1-4, with D unclear. The V gene lost 4 bases and the J gene lost 4 bases, with 10 bases spanning the gap. This CDR3 is 13 amino acids long. Germline V lookup: CDR1 SQVTM, CDR2 ANQGSEA. The CDR3 region has the DNA TGCAGCGTTGTATGGCTGGATAATGAAAAACTGTTTTTT. This encodes CSVVWLDNEKLFF.

This clonotype was picked up a small number of times. J is TRBJ1-2 and V is TRBV7-3, with a possible D match to TRBD1 (5 bases). CDR1 SGHTA and CDR2 FQGTGA come from the germline V gene. V was shortened by 6 bases and J by 2 bases, with 13 bases between the two germline ends. The CDR3 length is 14 residues. The CDR3 spells CASRAGKNNYGYTF. Written as DNA, the CDR3 is TGTGCCAGCAGGGCAGGGAAGAACAACTATGGCTACACCTTC.

This rearrangement joins TRBV18 to TRBJ1-6; D ambiguous. The V and J ends lost 3 bases and 0 bases respectively, with 12 bases between them. Looked up from germline, CDR1 is KGHSH and CDR2 is LQKENI. This CDR3 is built from 17 residues. In DNA, the CDR3 is TGTGCCAGCTCACCGTTGGGAGTTAGCTCCTATAATTCACCCCTCCACTTT. It codes for CASSPLGVSSYNSPLHF.

This rearrangement joins TRBV10-3 to TRBJ2-3; D uncertain. The CDR3 is made up of 13 amino acids. Trimming pared 2 bases from V and 0 bases from J, leaving 3 bases between. In germline, CDR1 is ENHRY, CDR2 SYGVKD. DNA of the CDR3: TGTGCCATCAGTGAGATCAGCACAGATACGCAGTATTTT. Its protein is CAISEISTDTQYF.

The chain employs TRBV12-3 or TRBV12-4 and TRBJ2-1, with 7 bases fitting TRBD1. V dropped 4 bases and J dropped 9; count of bases not matched to a gene: 6. The CDR3 extends over 13 amino acids. CDR3 amino acids: CASSSRQGAEQFF. CDR3 DNA sequence: TGTGCCAGCAGTTCGCGACAGGGAGCTGAGCAGTTCTTC.

This clonotype was observed at least ten times. The V call is TRBV7-2, the J call TRBJ1-5, with TRBD1 matching 9 bases. Germline CDR1 is SGHTA and CDR2 is FQGNSA. V shed 5 bases and J 3 bases; nucleotides not matched to a gene: 5. The CDR3 consists of 15 residues. The CDR3 is CASSPRTGDNQPQHF. The DNA for the CDR3 is TGTGCCAGCAGCCCCCGGACAGGGGACAATCAGCCCCAGCATTTT.

The chain uses TRBV30 and TRBJ2-2, with D perhaps matching TRBD1 (5 bases). In germline, CDR1 is GTSNPN, CDR2 SVGIG (reference sequence). V was cut by 0 bases and J by 3 bases, with 14 bases left in between. The CDR3 is made up of 16 amino acids. Written as DNA, the CDR3 is TGTGCCTGGAGTGTACGCAGGGCGGTGTACACCGGGGAGCTGTTTTTT. Its translation is CAWSVRRAVYTGELFF.

The count of this clonotype is one. The J gene is TRBJ2-1, the V gene TRBV3-1; 7 nucleotides agree with TRBD2. CDR3 length equals 14 residues. Germline lookup yields CDR1 LGHDT and CDR2 YNNKEL (reference sequence). V lost 0 bases, J lost 9 bases, and 5 bases stayed unmatched. This chain's CDR3 is CASSQDPTGGEQFF. The CDR3, as DNA: TGTGCCAGCAGCCAAGACCCTACGGGAGGTGAGCAGTTCTTC.

The chain combines TRBV27 with TRBJ1-1, with unresolved D. The germline V gene encodes CDR1 MNHEY and CDR2 SMNVEV (reference sequence). V gave up 2 bases and J gave up 5 bases, with 12 bases separating them. The CDR3 is 14 residues long. The CDR3 sequence: CASSLRGSNTEAFF. DNA for the CDR3: TGTGCCAGCAGTTTACGGGGATCGAATACTGAAGCTTTCTTT.

The chain is built from TRBV12-3 or TRBV12-4 and TRBJ1-3, with TRBD1 matching over 10 bases. This CDR3 contains 14 residues. The V gene end was trimmed by 6 bases and the J gene end by 4 bases; junction bases not matched to a gene: 3. This CDR3 is CASRLDRGGNTIYF. CDR3 DNA: TGTGCCAGCAGACTGGACAGGGGGGGAAACACCATATATTTT.

The chain is built from TRBV10-3 and TRBJ2-6; TRBD1 is a possible D gene (6 bases). The CDR3 loop spans 17 amino acids. In germline, CDR1 is ENHRY, CDR2 SYGVKD. Trimming removed 3 bases at V and 7 bases at J, with 19 bases between. The CDR3 DNA sequence: TGTGCCATCAGTGACCAGGGGAGTCGGACCTTCGCCAACGTCCTGACTTTC. Translation: CAISDQGSRTFANVLTF.

A few counts support this clonotype. The chain combines TRBV28 with TRBJ1-4; D call uncertain. Per the germline V gene, CDR1 is MDHEN and CDR2 is SYDVKM. The V and J ends lost 1 base and 7 bases respectively, with 10 bases between them. This CDR3 has 14 amino acids. CDR3 in DNA: TGTGCCAGCAGTTTATCCAATCCAGCTGAAAAACTGTTTTTT. Protein sequence: CASSLSNPAEKLFF.

This chain joins TRBV12-3 or TRBV12-4 and TRBJ1-2, with 9 bases lining up with TRBD1. V dropped 0 bases and J dropped 5; count of bases not matched to a gene: 10. This CDR3 spans 17 amino acids. The CDR3 DNA sequence: TGTGCCAGCAGTTTAGCGCTAACAGGGGGCTCAGTTTATGGCTACACCTTC. It specifies CASSLALTGGSVYGYTF.

V is TRBV7-3 and J is TRBJ2-3, with 7 bases fitting TRBD1. The germline CDR1 and CDR2 sequences are SGHTA and FQGTGA. V shed 3 bases, J shed 1 base, and the junction held 1 base outside the gene matches. The CDR3 runs to 14 residues. The CDR3 sequence: CASSFDRGTDTQYF. The CDR3 DNA follows: TGTGCCAGCAGCTTTGACAGGGGCACAGATACGCAGTATTTT.

The rearrangement uses TRBV20-1 and TRBJ1-1; D unclear. V was cut by 2 bases and J by 0 bases, with 13 bases left in between. The CDR3 runs 15 residues. Germline V gene lookup returns CDR1 DFQATT and CDR2 SNEGSKA (reference sequence). The CDR3 DNA sequence: TGCAGTGCTAGACCCACCTTAATAATGAACACTGAAGCTTTCTTT. Amino acid sequence: CSARPTLIMNTEAFF.

At least ten counts were recorded for this clonotype. The chain links TRBV12-3 or TRBV12-4 to TRBJ1-6; D is ambiguous. Trimming took off 0 bases at V and 7 bases at J, with 4 bases between the two ends. The CDR3 is 13 residues long. Here the CDR3 DNA reads TGTGCCAGCAGTTTAGCTCAGAATTCACCCCTCCACTTT. Translation gives CASSLAQNSPLHF.

The chain joins TRBV7-8 to TRBJ1-2, with 10 bases matching TRBD1. V dropped 6 bases and J dropped 4; count of bases not matched to a gene: 11. The germline V gene encodes CDR1 SGHVS and CDR2 FQNEAQ. This CDR3 has 16 amino acids. CDR3: CASRPGRDRGVYGYTF. The DNA for the CDR3 is TGTGCCAGCAGGCCCGGGCGGGACAGGGGAGTCTATGGCTACACCTTC.

The CDR3 loop is CASRGGDSYNSPLHF. In nucleotides, the CDR3 is TGTGCCAGCAGAGGGGGTGATTCCTATAATTCACCCCTCCACTTT. The genes are TRBV5-5 and TRBJ1-6, with D perhaps matching TRBD1 (6 bases). The CDR3 contains 15 residues. The ends were cut back, 5 bases at V and 1 base at J, with 10 bases in the middle. CDR1 and CDR2 (germline): SGHKS, YYEKEE (reference sequence).

This clonotype was counted only a few times. This chain joins TRBV4-3 and TRBJ1-2; maybe TRBD1 (6 bases). CDR1 and CDR2 (germline): LGHNA, YSLEER. V was clipped by 0 bases and J by 4 bases, with 15 bases between them. The CDR3 length is 16 residues. The CDR3 region is CASSQESTGRVYGYTF. CDR3 nucleotide sequence: TGCGCCAGCAGCCAAGAGAGTACAGGGAGAGTCTATGGCTACACCTTC.

The chain combines TRBV12-3 or TRBV12-4 with TRBJ1-5; maybe TRBD1 (5 bases). The CDR3 has 15 residues. V gave up 3 bases and J gave up 1 base, with 10 bases separating them. The CDR3, as DNA: TGTGCCAGCAGTTTGTGGCAGGGAAGCAATCAGCCCCAGCATTTT. It yields the protein CASSLWQGSNQPQHF.

The rearrangement joins TRBV7-2 to TRBJ2-3, with 9 nucleotides matching TRBD1. Germline CDR1 reads SGHTA; CDR2 reads FQGNSA. The trim removed 5 bases at V and 1 base at J, leaving 7 bases unmatched. CDR3 size: 16 residues. The CDR3 loop reads CASSPDRGSGTDTQYF. CDR3 DNA sequence: TGTGCCAGCAGCCCGGACAGGGGTTCGGGCACAGATACGCAGTATTTT.

This clonotype was picked up a small number of times. The chain couples TRBV28 to TRBJ2-7; no reliable D call. The CDR3 extends over 12 amino acids. V was trimmed by 2 bases and J by 2 bases, leaving 4 bases between them. Germline lookup yields CDR1 MDHEN and CDR2 SYDVKM. The chain's CDR3 is CASSLDAYEQYF. The CDR3 nucleotides are TGTGCCAGCAGTTTAGATGCCTACGAGCAGTACTTC.

The rearrangement links TRBV27 to TRBJ2-7; a weak D match, TRBD1 (6 bases). The V and J ends lost 6 bases and 2 bases respectively, with 11 bases between them. This CDR3 contains 13 residues. The germline gives CDR1 MNHEY, CDR2 SMNVEV (reference sequence). CDR3 residues: CASRRQGPYEQYF. The CDR3 DNA is TGTGCCAGCAGGCGGCAGGGGCCCTACGAGCAGTACTTC.

V is TRBV20-1 and J is TRBJ2-4; TRBD2 might be the D (5 bases). CDR1 is DFQATT, CDR2 SNEGSKA, per germline (reference sequence). The V end lost 6 bases, the J end lost 8 bases, and 17 bases lay between the germline ends. The CDR3 sequence is 13 residues long. The CDR3 reads CSAPPGERDIQYF. CDR3 in DNA: TGCAGTGCGCCCCCCGGCGAGAGGGACATTCAGTACTTC.

DNA of the CDR3: TGCGCCAGCAGCTTTGGGCCCGCAGATACGCAGTATTTT. Protein sequence: CASSFGPADTQYF. The rearrangement links TRBV5-1 to TRBJ2-3; D is unclear. Germline CDR1 is SGHRS and CDR2 is YFSETQ. Deletions cut 2 bases from V and 4 bases from J, with 8 bases between. This CDR3 contains 13 residues. The full variable domain, rest sourced from reference TRBV5-1 and TRBJ2-3, is KAGVTQTPRYLIKTRGQQVTLSCSPISGHRSVSWYQQTPGQGLQFLFEYFSETQRNKGNFPGRFSGRQFSNSRSEMNVSTLELGDSALYLCASSFGPADTQYFGPGTRLTVL.

The chain links TRBV7-2 to TRBJ2-5; unclear D gene. With 5 bases removed from V and 1 base from J, the gap between germline ends came to 11 bases. Germline values: CDR1 SGHTA, CDR2 FQGNSA. The CDR3 has 14 residues. In DNA, the CDR3 is TGTGCCAGCAGCCCGCGAGCTTTCCAAGAGACCCAGTACTTC. Its protein product is CASSPRAFQETQYF.

The table lists this clonotype with a few counts. The chain carries TRBV20-1 and TRBJ2-2; possible D gene TRBD2, 5 bases. CDR1 is DFQATT and CDR2 is SNEGSKA in the germline V gene (reference sequence). This CDR3 is 15 amino acids long. Trimming pared 4 bases from V and 0 bases from J, leaving 12 bases between. The CDR3, as DNA: TGCAGTGCTAAGGTCGGCGGGCCGAACACCGGGGAGCTGTTTTTT. The encoded protein is CSAKVGGPNTGELFF.

J is TRBJ2-2 and V is TRBV18, with D unclear. V lost 7 bases, J lost 0 bases, and 9 bases lay in between. Per the germline V gene, CDR1 is KGHSH and CDR2 is LQKENI. CDR3 size: 14 residues. The CDR3 protein is CASYTRSNTGELFF. CDR3 DNA sequence: TGTGCCAGCTACACCAGGTCGAACACCGGGGAGCTGTTTTTT.